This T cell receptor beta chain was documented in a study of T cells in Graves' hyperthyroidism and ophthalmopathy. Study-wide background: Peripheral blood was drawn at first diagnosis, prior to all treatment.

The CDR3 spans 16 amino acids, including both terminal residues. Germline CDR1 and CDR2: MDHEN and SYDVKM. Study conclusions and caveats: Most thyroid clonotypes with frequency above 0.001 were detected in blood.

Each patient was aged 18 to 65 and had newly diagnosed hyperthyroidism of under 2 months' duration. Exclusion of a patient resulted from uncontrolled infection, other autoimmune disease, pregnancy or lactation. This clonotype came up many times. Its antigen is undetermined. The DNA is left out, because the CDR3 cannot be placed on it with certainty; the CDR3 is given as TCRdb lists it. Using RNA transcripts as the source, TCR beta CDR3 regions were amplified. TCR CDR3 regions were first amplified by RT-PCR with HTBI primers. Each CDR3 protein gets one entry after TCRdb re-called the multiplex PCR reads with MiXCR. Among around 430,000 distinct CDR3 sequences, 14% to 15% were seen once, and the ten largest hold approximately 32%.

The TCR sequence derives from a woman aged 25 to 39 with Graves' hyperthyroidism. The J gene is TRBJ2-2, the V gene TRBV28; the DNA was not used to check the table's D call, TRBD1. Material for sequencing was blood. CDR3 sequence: CASSFGAGLNTGELFF.